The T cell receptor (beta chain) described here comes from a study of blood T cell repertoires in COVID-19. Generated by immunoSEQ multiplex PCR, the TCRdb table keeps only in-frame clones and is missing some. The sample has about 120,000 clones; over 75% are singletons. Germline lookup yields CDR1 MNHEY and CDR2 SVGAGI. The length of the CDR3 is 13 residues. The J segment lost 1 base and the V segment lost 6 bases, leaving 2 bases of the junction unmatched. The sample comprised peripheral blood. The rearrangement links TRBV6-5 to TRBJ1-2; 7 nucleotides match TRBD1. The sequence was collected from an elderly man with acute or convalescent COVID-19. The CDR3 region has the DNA TGTGCCAGCAGACAGGGGTTTAACTATGGCTACACCTTC. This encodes CASRQGFNYGYTF.